One sample yielded the 3 T cell receptor beta chains listed below, sequenced in a study of blood T cell repertoires in COVID-19. The data were produced by immunoSEQ multiplex PCR, yet TCRdb's version contains in-frame clones alone and is incomplete. The sample records 80,000 to 90,000 clones, roughly nine tenths being singletons. Sequences were obtained from peripheral blood. Source of these receptors: a man aged 55 to 70 with acute or convalescent COVID-19.

The chain is built from TRBV7-2 and TRBJ1-2; perhaps TRBD1 as D (6 bases). Germline lookup yields CDR1 SGHTA and CDR2 FQGNSA. The CDR3 totals 13 residues. Trimming removed 4 bases at V and 2 bases at J, with 8 bases between. The CDR3 here is CASSYGTNYGYTF. The CDR3 DNA follows: TGTGCCAGCAGCTACGGGACAAACTATGGCTACACCTTC.

Here the CDR3 reads CASSDGQGYGYTF. Here the CDR3 DNA reads TGTGCCAGCAGCGACGGACAGGGGTATGGCTACACCTTC. The J gene is TRBJ1-2, the V gene TRBV5-4, with 9 bases lining up with TRBD1. The CDR3 spans 13 residues. V was clipped by 4 bases and J by 5 bases; unmatched bases: 3. CDR1 SGHNT and CDR2 YYREEE come from the germline V gene (reference sequence).

V is TRBV19 and J is TRBJ1-1, with D tentatively TRBD1 (6 bases). Germline loops: CDR1 LNHDA, CDR2 SQIVND (reference sequence). CDR3 size: 13 residues. Trimming removed 3 bases from V and 5 bases from J, with 10 bases in between. The CDR3 sequence is CASSINRETEAFF. In nucleotides, the CDR3 is TGTGCCAGTAGTATCAACAGGGAAACTGAAGCTTTCTTT.